What follows describes a single T cell receptor (beta chain). This specimen comes from a study of CD8+CD57+ T cells in acquired aplastic anemia. Study-level background: When averaged, DNA from sorted CD4+ and CD8+ cells came to 2.5 to 3.5 ug.

CDR3 and TCR beta VDJ profiling relied on a genomic DNA template. MiXCR, applied by TCRdb to the reads, yields one record per CDR3 protein. In the table there are 190,000 or so distinct CDR3 sequences, 60% to 65% of which are singletons. The germline V and J ends were trimmed by 3 bases and 3 bases, with 12 bases remaining between them. CDR3 size: 13 residues. CDR1 and CDR2 (germline): DFQATT, SNEGSKA (reference sequence). The origin of this receptor is a human donor in good health. Material: sorted CD4+, CD8+, or CD8+CD57+ T cells (not recorded which) from PBMCs. The chain combines TRBV20-1 with TRBJ2-7, with D tentatively TRBD2 (5 bases). DNA of the CDR3: TGCAGTGCTAGGGAGGACGGAGGCTACGAGCAGTACTTC. Amino acid sequence: CSAREDGGYEQYF.